Shown below are 28 T cell receptor beta chains from a single sample sequenced in a study of cytomegalovirus exposure and HLA in healthy donors (dated by TCRdb to the late 2010s). Library construction relied on the immunoSEQ multiplex PCR assay. A mixture of 60 forward primers for TCR Vbeta segments and 13 reverse primers for TCR Jbeta segments was used in the multiplex PCR. Entries here come from immuneACCESS through TCRdb and include only in-frame sequences with V and J called. Some clones fail to appear in such tables; in the studies checked, an unresolved V gene covers under half of the shortfall, and the cause of the remainder is unknown. The sample data list 160,000 or so clones, and almost 85% of these were observed just once. Approximately 0.55% of the sample is in the top ten clones. Sequencing was performed on PBMCs. The source of these receptors is a woman aged 50 to 60 in good health and CMV-seronegative.

A few counts support this clone. The V and J genes are TRBV9 and TRBJ1-3; 7 bases match TRBD1. Germline V lookup: CDR1 SGDLS, CDR2 YYNGEE. The CDR3 extends over 15 amino acids. The V segment lost 3 bases and the J segment 2 bases; nucleotides outside the gene matches: 5. The CDR3 DNA follows: TGTGCCAGCAGCGCCAGACAGGGAACTGGAAACACCATATATTTT. Translating gives CASSARQGTGNTIYF.

The V gene is TRBV11-2, the J gene TRBJ2-1; TRBD2 is a possible D gene (5 bases). From germline, CDR1 is SGHAT and CDR2 FQNNGV. The germline V and J ends were trimmed by 10 bases and 9 bases, with 19 bases remaining between them. The CDR3 is 13 residues long. For the CDR3, the DNA is TGTGCCACCTGGACTGCCGTGGGTGGTGAGCAGTTCTTC. This encodes CATWTAVGGEQFF.

The V and J genes are TRBV28 and TRBJ2-1; D possibly corresponds to TRBD1 (6 bases). Germline CDR1 MDHEN, CDR2 SYDVKM. V dropped 5 bases and J dropped 3 bases, with 14 bases sitting between them. The CDR3 loop spans 15 amino acids. Written as DNA, the CDR3 is TGTGCCAGCAGTCTAAGGACAGACCGCTACAATGAGCAGTTCTTC. Translating it yields CASSLRTDRYNEQFF.

In this sample, this clone turned up once. V gene TRBV7-2 combines with J gene TRBJ2-2; D not certain. This CDR3 spans 14 amino acids. Trimming removed 3 bases from V and 6 bases from J, with 11 bases in between. The V gene's germline CDR1 is SGHTA and CDR2 FQGNSA. DNA of the CDR3: TGTGCCAGCAGCTTCAGGTCTACCGCCGGGGAGCTGTTTTTT. The encoded protein is CASSFRSTAGELFF.

The chain joins TRBV18 to TRBJ2-4; 7 bases line up with TRBD1. CDR3 length: 16 residues. Germline CDR1 KGHSH, CDR2 LQKENI. J lost 8 bases, V lost 0 bases, and 10 bases had no gene match. This chain's CDR3 is CASSPPGQAGSDIQYF. CDR3 DNA sequence: TGTGCCAGCTCACCACCCGGACAGGCTGGTTCGGACATTCAGTACTTC.

This clone was counted only a few times. The rearrangement uses TRBV7-6 and TRBJ2-7; D not certain. The CDR3 is 11 residues long. Trimming pared 4 bases from V and 3 bases from J, leaving 4 bases between. The germline V gene encodes CDR1 SGHVS and CDR2 FNYEAQ. The CDR3 sequence: CASSSDYEQYF. As DNA, the CDR3 is TGTGCCAGCAGCTCAGACTACGAGCAGTACTTC.

This clone has a single count. V and J are TRBV6-6 and TRBJ1-2; D may be TRBD1 (5 bases). V lost 8 bases and J lost 4, with 17 bases in between. Per the germline V gene, CDR1 is MNHNY and CDR2 is SVGAGI (reference sequence). CDR3 length equals 14 residues. CDR3 protein: CASGTQGSSYGYTF. The DNA for the CDR3 is TGTGCCAGCGGAACCCAGGGTAGCTCCTATGGCTACACCTTC.

This clone appeared once. This chain connects TRBV6-6 to TRBJ1-2; 7 positions agree with TRBD1. The J segment lost 2 bases and the V segment lost 6 bases, leaving 6 bases of the junction unmatched. This CDR3 region has 14 residues. Germline values: CDR1 MNHNY, CDR2 SVGAGI (reference sequence). CDR3 in DNA: TGTGCCAGCAGGCTCAGGGGGGAGAACTATGGCTACACCTTC. Translating it yields CASRLRGENYGYTF.

The CDR3 loop is CASSPPGQGGYGYTF. In DNA, the CDR3 is TGTGCCAGCAGCCCACCTGGACAGGGTGGCTATGGCTACACCTTC. The chain joins TRBV13 to TRBJ1-2; 8 bases line up with TRBD1. Germline CDR1 PRHDT, CDR2 FYEKMQ (reference sequence). This CDR3 has 15 amino acids. Trimming removed 5 bases from V and 4 bases from J; junction bases left unmatched: 9.

Only one count was recorded for this clone. This chain uses TRBV4-1 with TRBJ2-1; 12 nucleotides match TRBD2. The trim removed 2 bases at V and 2 bases at J, leaving 4 bases unmatched. The CDR3 is 17 amino acids. In germline, CDR1 is MGHRA, CDR2 YSYEKL. The CDR3 protein is CASSQPSSGRAYNEQFF. In nucleotides, the CDR3 is TGCGCCAGCAGCCAACCCTCTAGCGGGAGGGCCTACAATGAGCAGTTCTTC.

The rearrangement uses TRBV5-4 and TRBJ1-4, with TRBD1 as a possible D gene (6 bases). This CDR3 has 17 amino acids. Germline V gene data show CDR1 as SGHNT and CDR2 as YYREEE (reference sequence). Trimming removed 0 bases at V and 0 bases at J, with 12 bases between. CDR3 coding DNA: TGTGCCAGCAGCTTGGACAGGGATCTAACAACTAATGAAAAACTGTTTTTT. It yields the protein CASSLDRDLTTNEKLFF.

This clone was seen only a few times. The CDR3 DNA reads TGTGCCAGTACGGACAGTTCCTACAATGAGCAGTTCTTC. This gives the protein CASTDSSYNEQFF. J is TRBJ2-1 and V is TRBV19; D is possibly TRBD1 (6 bases). The CDR3 loop spans 13 amino acids. Per the germline V gene, CDR1 is LNHDA and CDR2 is SQIVND (reference sequence). Trimming took 7 bases from V and 1 from J, leaving 8 bases between them. Based on the CDR3 plus reference TRBV19 and TRBJ2-1, the full variable domain is DGGITQSPKYLFRKEGQNVTLSCEQNLNHDAMYWYRQDPGQGLRLIYYSQIVNDFQKGDIAEGYSVSREKKESFPLTVTSAQKNPTAFYLCASTDSSYNEQFFGPGTRLTVL.

This sequence joins TRBV28 and TRBJ2-1, with 9 bases matching TRBD2. From germline, CDR1 is MDHEN and CDR2 SYDVKM. With 1 base clipped from V and 3 bases from J, the junction kept 4 bases outside the gene matches. This CDR3 is 16 amino acids long. As DNA, the CDR3 is TGTGCCAGCAGTTTATTAGCGGGGGCCGTCTACAATGAGCAGTTCTTC. Translation: CASSLLAGAVYNEQFF.

This chain joins TRBV10-3 and TRBJ2-7, with 9 bases that match TRBD1. This CDR3 has 15 residues. With 4 bases clipped from V and 0 bases from J, the junction kept 4 bases outside the gene matches. Germline-derived CDR1 and CDR2 are ENHRY and SYGVKD. The CDR3 bases are TGTGCCATCAGTGTCGGGGGACAGGGCTCCTACGAGCAGTACTTC. Protein: CAISVGGQGSYEQYF.

V gene TRBV28 combines with J gene TRBJ1-1; tentatively, D is TRBD1 (5 bases). Germline V gene sequence: CDR1 MDHEN, CDR2 SYDVKM. CDR3 length: 14 residues. V was clipped by 3 bases and J by 2 bases, with 10 bases between them. This CDR3 reads CASSFRVPNTEAFF. DNA of the CDR3: TGTGCCAGCAGTTTCAGGGTTCCCAACACTGAAGCTTTCTTT.

This clone was found once. J is TRBJ2-3 and V is TRBV19; D call uncertain. The germline gives CDR1 LNHDA, CDR2 SQIVND (reference sequence). The germline V and J ends were trimmed by 6 bases and 3 bases, with 16 bases remaining between them. This CDR3 spans 15 amino acids. The CDR3 region has the DNA TGTGCCAGTAGGGCTCGGAACAGCCTGACAGATACGCAGTATTTT. This encodes CASRARNSLTDTQYF. Filled out from reference TRBV19 and TRBJ2-3, the complete variable domain reads DGGITQSPKYLFRKEGQNVTLSCEQNLNHDAMYWYRQDPGQGLRLIYYSQIVNDFQKGDIAEGYSVSREKKESFPLTVTSAQKNPTAFYLCASRARNSLTDTQYFGPGTRLTVL.

The J gene is TRBJ2-7, the V gene TRBV7-9; TRBD2 agrees at 9 bases. Germline lookup yields CDR1 SEHNR and CDR2 FQNEAQ (reference sequence). The CDR3 covers 14 residues. V was clipped by 5 bases and J by 0 bases; unmatched bases: 2. The CDR3 DNA follows: TGTGCCAGCAGCCCTAGCGGGGACTCCTACGAGCAGTACTTC. Residues: CASSPSGDSYEQYF. The complete variable domain, with remaining parts taken from reference TRBV7-9 and TRBJ2-7, reads DTGVSQNPRHKITKRGQNVTFRCDPISEHNRLYWYRQTLGQGPEFLTYFQNEAQLEKSRLLSDRFSAERPKGSFSTLEIQRTEQGDSAMYLCASSPSGDSYEQYFGPGTRLTVT.

The V and J genes are TRBV7-8 and TRBJ1-1; D might be TRBD1 (6 bases). Germline V lookup: CDR1 SGHVS, CDR2 FQNEAQ. V lost 6 bases and J lost 1, with 12 bases in between. The CDR3 has 14 residues. CDR3 DNA sequence: TGTGCCAGCAGTCTCTTACAGGGGAACACTGAAGCTTTCTTT. This sequence encodes CASSLLQGNTEAFF.

This sequence joins TRBV25-1 and TRBJ2-4; possible D gene TRBD1, 6 bases. Germline assignment: CDR1 MGHDK and CDR2 SYGVNS. Trimming stripped 4 bases from V and 1 base from J, with 14 bases between. The CDR3 is made up of 16 amino acids. The CDR3 here is CASSATGIYAKNIQYF. Written as DNA, the CDR3 is TGTGCCAGCAGTGCTACAGGGATCTACGCCAAAAACATTCAGTACTTC.

The chain is built from TRBV14 and TRBJ1-1; D unresolved. The CDR3 contains 16 residues. Germline-derived CDR1 and CDR2 are SGHDN and FVKESK. Trimming left V 0 bases short and J 3 bases short, with 14 bases between. CDR3 sequence reads: CASSQDMGMIHTEAFF. In nucleotides, the CDR3 is TGTGCCAGCAGCCAAGATATGGGCATGATCCACACTGAAGCTTTCTTT.

This clone appeared a single time. The chain carries TRBV5-1 and TRBJ2-7, with TRBD1 identical over 11 bases. The V segment lost 4 bases and the J segment 1 base; nucleotides outside the gene matches: 4. The CDR3 sequence is 15 residues long. Germline loops: CDR1 SGHRS, CDR2 YFSETQ. CDR3 DNA: TGCGCCAGCAGCCACCGGGACAGGGGGTCCTACGAGCAGTACTTC. This gives the protein CASSHRDRGSYEQYF.

The chain has TRBV27 and TRBJ2-3; 8 nucleotides agree with TRBD2. With 4 bases clipped from V and 4 bases from J, the junction kept 13 bases outside the gene matches. Germline CDR1 and CDR2: MNHEY and SMNVEV (reference sequence). CDR3 length: 17 residues. The DNA for the CDR3 is TGTGCCAGCAGTTACGAGACTAGCGCCCGAGGCGCAGATACGCAGTATTTT. Its protein is CASSYETSARGADTQYF.

V usage is TRBV6-6 and J usage is TRBJ2-3; TRBD2 matches at 8 bases. The CDR3 extends over 15 amino acids. Germline CDR1 reads MNHNY; CDR2 reads SVGAGI (reference sequence). V was pared by 5 bases and J by 2 bases, with 6 bases of the junction left unmatched. Written as DNA, the CDR3 is TGTGCCAGCAGTCCTAAGCGGGGGTACACAGATACGCAGTATTTT. Its protein product is CASSPKRGYTDTQYF.

The chain recombines TRBV19 with TRBJ2-7, with D uncertain. The length of the CDR3 is 14 residues. Germline assignment: CDR1 LNHDA and CDR2 SQIVND (reference sequence). V dropped 3 bases and J dropped 4 bases, with 13 bases sitting between them. CDR3 coding DNA: TGTGCCAGTAGTATCCGGGTCACACCGTACGAGCAGTACTTC. Translated, it gives CASSIRVTPYEQYF.

The rearrangement joins TRBV9 to TRBJ2-5, with 8 bases that match TRBD2. This CDR3 has 14 amino acids. Germline CDR1 is SGDLS and CDR2 is YYNGEE. V shed 4 bases and J 1 base; nucleotides not matched to a gene: 3. Here the CDR3 reads CASSFTSGQETQYF. The CDR3 DNA reads TGTGCCAGCAGCTTCACTAGCGGCCAAGAGACCCAGTACTTC.

This chain joins TRBV19 and TRBJ1-6, with a weak D call TRBD1 (6 bases). Trimming took 5 bases from V and 7 from J, leaving 9 bases between them. Germline CDR1 is LNHDA and CDR2 is SQIVND (reference sequence). The CDR3 is made up of 13 amino acids. This CDR3 is CASSYRENSPLHF. The CDR3 nucleotides read TGTGCCAGTAGTTACAGGGAAAATTCACCCCTCCACTTT.

V usage is TRBV6-5 and J usage is TRBJ2-3; D perhaps matches TRBD2 (5 bases). Trimming cost V 0 bases and J 0 bases, with 10 bases left between them. Germline assignment: CDR1 MNHEY and CDR2 SVGAGI. The CDR3 runs to 16 residues. CDR3 protein: CASSYSSGASTDTQYF. As DNA, the CDR3 is TGTGCCAGCAGTTACTCGAGCGGAGCAAGCACAGATACGCAGTATTTT.

The chain recombines TRBV28 with TRBJ2-7; TRBD1 matches at 8 bases. The trim removed 5 bases at V and 6 bases at J, leaving 12 bases unmatched. This CDR3 has 15 residues. Per the germline V gene, CDR1 is MDHEN and CDR2 is SYDVKM. The CDR3 DNA is TGTGCCAGCAGTCCTCCCAGGGGGCGGGCGGGCGAGCAGTACTTC. Translation: CASSPPRGRAGEQYF.